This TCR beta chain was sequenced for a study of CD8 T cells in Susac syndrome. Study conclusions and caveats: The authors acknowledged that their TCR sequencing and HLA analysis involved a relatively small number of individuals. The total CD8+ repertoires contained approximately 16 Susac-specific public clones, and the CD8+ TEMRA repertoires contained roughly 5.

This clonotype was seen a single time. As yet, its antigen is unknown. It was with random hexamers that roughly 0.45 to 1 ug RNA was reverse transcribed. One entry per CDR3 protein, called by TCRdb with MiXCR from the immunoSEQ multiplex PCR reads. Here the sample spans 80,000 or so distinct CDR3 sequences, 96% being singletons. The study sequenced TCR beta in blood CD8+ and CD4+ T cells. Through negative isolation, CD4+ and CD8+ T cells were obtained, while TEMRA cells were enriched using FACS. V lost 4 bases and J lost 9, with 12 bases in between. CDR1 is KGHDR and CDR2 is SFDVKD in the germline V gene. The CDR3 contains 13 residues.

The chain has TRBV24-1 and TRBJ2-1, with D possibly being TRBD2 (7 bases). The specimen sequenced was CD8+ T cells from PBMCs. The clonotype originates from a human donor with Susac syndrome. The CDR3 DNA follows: TGTGCCACCAGTGACTCGGGGGGCTTTGAGCAGTTCTTC. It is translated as CATSDSGGFEQFF.